The sample holds a few counts of the clone carrying this TCR beta chain. The antigen remains undetermined. TCRdb reprocessed the RT-PCR reads via MiXCR and lists one record per CDR3 protein. The sample carries about 780,000 distinct CDR3 sequences, about 18% recorded once. These data originate in a study of response to subunit inactivated influenza vaccine. Study observations and caveats: Authors suggested few new T cells are recruited by each seasonal influenza vaccination.

The germline V gene has CDR1 SGHRS and CDR2 YFSETQ. The CDR3 is 16 amino acids. J was trimmed by 8 bases and V by 0 bases; bases with no gene match: 10. The rearrangement joins TRBV5-1 to TRBJ2-1; 8 bases are shared with TRBD1. The TCR was taken from a man aged 50-59 years who received an inactivated influenza vaccine. The material sequenced was PBMCs from blood, taken roughly 5 days after vaccination. DNA for the CDR3: TGCGCCAGCAGCTTGGGCCAGGGGGCCCCGGGTGATGAGCAGTTCTTC. The encoded protein is CASSLGQGAPGDEQFF.